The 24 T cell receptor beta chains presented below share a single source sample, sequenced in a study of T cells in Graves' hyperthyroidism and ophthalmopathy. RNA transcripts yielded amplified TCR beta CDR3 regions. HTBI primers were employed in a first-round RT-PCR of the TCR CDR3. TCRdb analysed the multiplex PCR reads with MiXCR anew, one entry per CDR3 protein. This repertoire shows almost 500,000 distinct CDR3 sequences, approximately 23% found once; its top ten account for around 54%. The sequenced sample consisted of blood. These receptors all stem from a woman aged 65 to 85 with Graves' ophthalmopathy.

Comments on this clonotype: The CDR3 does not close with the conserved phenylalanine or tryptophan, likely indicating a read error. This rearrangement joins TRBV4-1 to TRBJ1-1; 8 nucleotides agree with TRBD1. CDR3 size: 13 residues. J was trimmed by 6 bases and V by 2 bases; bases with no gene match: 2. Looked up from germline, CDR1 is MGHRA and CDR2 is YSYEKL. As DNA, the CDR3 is TGCGCCAGCAGCCAAAGACAGGGGTCTGAAGCTTTCCTT. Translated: CASSQRQGSEAFL.

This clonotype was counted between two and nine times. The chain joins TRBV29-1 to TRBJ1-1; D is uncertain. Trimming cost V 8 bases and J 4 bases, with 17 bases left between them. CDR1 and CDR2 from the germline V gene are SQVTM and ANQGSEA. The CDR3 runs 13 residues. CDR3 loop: CSSGSPGGTEAFF. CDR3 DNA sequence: TGCAGCTCGGGGTCCCCAGGCGGCACTGAAGCTTTCTTT.

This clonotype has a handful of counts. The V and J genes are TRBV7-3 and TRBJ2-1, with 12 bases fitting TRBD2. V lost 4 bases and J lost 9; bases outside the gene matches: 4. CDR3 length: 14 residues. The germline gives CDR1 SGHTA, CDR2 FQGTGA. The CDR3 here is CASSSSGLAGEQFF. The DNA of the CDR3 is TGTGCCAGCAGCTCCTCGGGACTAGCGGGTGAGCAGTTCTTC.

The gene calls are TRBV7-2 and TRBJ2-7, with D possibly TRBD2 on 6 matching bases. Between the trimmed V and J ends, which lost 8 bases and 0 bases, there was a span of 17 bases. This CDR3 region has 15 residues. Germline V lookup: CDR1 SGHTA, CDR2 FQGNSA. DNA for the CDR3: TGTGCCAGCGGTCCAACTAGCTTTAGCTCCTACGAGCAGTACTTC. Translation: CASGPTSFSSYEQYF. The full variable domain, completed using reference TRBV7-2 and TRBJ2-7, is GAGVSQSPSNKVTEKGKDVELRCDPISGHTALYWYRQSLGQGLEFLIYFQGNSAPDKSGLPSDRFSAERTGGSVSTLTIQRTQQEDSAVYLCASGPTSFSSYEQYFGPGTRLTVT.

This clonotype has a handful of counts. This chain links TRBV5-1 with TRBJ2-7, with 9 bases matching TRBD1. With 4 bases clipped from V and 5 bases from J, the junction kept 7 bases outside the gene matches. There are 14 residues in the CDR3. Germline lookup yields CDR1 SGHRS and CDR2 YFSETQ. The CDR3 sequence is CASSTGTGPHEQYF. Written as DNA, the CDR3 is TGCGCCAGCAGCACCGGGACAGGGCCCCACGAGCAGTACTTC. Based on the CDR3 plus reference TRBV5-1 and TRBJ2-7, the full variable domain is KAGVTQTPRYLIKTRGQQVTLSCSPISGHRSVSWYQQTPGQGLQFLFEYFSETQRNKGNFPGRFSGRQFSNSRSEMNVSTLELGDSALYLCASSTGTGPHEQYFGPGTRLTVT.

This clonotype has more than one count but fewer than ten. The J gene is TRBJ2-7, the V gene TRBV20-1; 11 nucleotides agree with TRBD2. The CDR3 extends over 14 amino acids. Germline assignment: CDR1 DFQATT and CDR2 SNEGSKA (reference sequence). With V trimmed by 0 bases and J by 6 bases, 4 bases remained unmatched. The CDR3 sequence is CSARDFSGRAEQYF. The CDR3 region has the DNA TGCAGTGCTAGAGATTTTAGCGGGAGGGCCGAGCAGTACTTC.

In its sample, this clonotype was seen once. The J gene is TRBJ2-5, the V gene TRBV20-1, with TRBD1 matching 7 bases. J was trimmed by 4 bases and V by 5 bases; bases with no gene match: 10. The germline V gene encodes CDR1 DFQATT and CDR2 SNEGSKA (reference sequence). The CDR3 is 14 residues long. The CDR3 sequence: CSAGLTGAGETQYF. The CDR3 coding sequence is TGCAGTGCTGGACTTACAGGGGCTGGAGAGACCCAGTACTTC.

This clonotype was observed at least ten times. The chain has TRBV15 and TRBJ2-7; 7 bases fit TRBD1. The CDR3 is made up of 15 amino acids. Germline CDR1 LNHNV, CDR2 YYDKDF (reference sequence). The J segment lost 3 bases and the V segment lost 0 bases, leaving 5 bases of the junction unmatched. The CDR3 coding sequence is TGTGCCACCAGCAGAGATAAGGGGGCATACTACGAGCAGTACTTC. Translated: CATSRDKGAYYEQYF.

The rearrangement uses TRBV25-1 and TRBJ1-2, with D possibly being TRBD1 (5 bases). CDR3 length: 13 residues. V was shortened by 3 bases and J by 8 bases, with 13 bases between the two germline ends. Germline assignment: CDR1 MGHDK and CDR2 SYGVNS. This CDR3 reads CASSDLGAYGYTF. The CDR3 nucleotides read TGTGCCAGCAGTGATTTAGGGGCATACGGCTACACCTTC.

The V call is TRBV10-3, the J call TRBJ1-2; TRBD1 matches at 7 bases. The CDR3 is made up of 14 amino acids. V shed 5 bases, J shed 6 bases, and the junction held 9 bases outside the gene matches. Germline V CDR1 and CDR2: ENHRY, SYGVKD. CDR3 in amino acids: CAISNDREGNGYTF. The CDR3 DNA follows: TGTGCCATCAGTAATGACAGGGAAGGGAATGGCTACACCTTC.

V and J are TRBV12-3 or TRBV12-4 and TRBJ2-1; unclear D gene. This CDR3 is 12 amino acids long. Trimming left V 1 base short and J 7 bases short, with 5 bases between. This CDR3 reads CASSLVENEQFF. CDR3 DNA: TGTGCCAGCAGTTTAGTCGAGAATGAGCAGTTCTTC.

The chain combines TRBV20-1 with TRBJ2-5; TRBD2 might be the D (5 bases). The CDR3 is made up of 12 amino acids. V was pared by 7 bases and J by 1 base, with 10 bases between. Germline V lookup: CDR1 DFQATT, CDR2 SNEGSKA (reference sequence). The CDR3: CSGIEGQETQYF. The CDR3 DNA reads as TGCAGTGGGATTGAGGGCCAAGAGACCCAGTACTTC.

The CDR3 DNA is TGTGCCAGCAGCTCGACTAGCGGGAGTAGGGATACGCAGTATTTT. Its protein is CASSSTSGSRDTQYF. J is TRBJ2-3 and V is TRBV3-1; 12 nucleotides agree with TRBD2. V shed 5 bases and J 6 bases; nucleotides not matched to a gene: 6. Germline CDR1 reads LGHDT; CDR2 reads YNNKEL (reference sequence). There are 15 residues in the CDR3.

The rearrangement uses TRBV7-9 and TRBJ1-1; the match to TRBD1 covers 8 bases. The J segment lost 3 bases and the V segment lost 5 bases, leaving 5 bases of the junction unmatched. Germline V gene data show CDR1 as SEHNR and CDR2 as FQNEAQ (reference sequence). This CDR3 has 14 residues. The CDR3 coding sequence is TGTGCCAGCAGCGAACAGGGGGAGGACACTGAAGCTTTCTTT. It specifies CASSEQGEDTEAFF.

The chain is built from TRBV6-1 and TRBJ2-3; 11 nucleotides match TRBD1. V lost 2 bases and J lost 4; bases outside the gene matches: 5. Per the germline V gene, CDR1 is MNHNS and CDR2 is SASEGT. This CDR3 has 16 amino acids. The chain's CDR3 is CASSESPGQGADTQYF. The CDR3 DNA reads TGTGCCAGCAGTGAAAGCCCGGGACAGGGGGCAGATACGCAGTATTTT.

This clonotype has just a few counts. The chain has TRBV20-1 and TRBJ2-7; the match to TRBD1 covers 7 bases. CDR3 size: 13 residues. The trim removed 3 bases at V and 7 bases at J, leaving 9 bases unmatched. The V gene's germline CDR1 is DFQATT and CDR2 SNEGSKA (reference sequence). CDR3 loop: CSARWRSTGEQYF. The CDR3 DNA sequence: TGCAGTGCTAGGTGGAGGTCGACAGGGGAGCAGTACTTC.

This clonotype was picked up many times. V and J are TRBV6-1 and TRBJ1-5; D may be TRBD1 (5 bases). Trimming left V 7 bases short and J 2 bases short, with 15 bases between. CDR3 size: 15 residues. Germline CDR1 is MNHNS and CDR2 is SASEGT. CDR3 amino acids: CASTQGGNGNQPQHF. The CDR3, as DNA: TGTGCCAGCACTCAGGGAGGTAATGGCAATCAGCCCCAGCATTTT.

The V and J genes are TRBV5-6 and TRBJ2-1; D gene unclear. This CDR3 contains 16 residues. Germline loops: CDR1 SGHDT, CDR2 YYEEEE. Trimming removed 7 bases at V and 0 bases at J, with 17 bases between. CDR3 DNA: TGTGCCAGCTGCCTCTCTACGGGCCGCTCCTACAATGAGCAGTTCTTC. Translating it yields CASCLSTGRSYNEQFF.

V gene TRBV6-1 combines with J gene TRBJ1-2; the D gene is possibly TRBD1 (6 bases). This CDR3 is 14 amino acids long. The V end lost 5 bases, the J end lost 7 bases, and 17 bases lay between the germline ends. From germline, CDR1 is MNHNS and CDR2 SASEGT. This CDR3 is CASSSTGIGGGYTF. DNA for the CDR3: TGTGCCAGCAGTTCCACAGGGATTGGGGGTGGCTACACCTTC.

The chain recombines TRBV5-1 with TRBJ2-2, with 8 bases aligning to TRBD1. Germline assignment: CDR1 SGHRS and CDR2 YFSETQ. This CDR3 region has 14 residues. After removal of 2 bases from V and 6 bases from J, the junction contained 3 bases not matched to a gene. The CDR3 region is CASSFATGAGELFF. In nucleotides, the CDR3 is TGCGCCAGCAGCTTTGCGACAGGGGCCGGGGAGCTGTTTTTT.

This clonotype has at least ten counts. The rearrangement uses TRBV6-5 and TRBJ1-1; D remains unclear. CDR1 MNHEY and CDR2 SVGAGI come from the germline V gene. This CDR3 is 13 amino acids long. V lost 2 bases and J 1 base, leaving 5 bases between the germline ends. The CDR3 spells CASSYRANTEAFF. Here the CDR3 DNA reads TGTGCCAGCAGTTACAGGGCGAACACTGAAGCTTTCTTT.

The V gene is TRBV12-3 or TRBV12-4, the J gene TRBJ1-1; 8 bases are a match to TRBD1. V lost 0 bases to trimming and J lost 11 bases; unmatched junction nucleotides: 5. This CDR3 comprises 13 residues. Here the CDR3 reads CASSLARTGNAFF. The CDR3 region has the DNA TGTGCCAGCAGTTTAGCACGGACAGGGAACGCTTTCTTT.

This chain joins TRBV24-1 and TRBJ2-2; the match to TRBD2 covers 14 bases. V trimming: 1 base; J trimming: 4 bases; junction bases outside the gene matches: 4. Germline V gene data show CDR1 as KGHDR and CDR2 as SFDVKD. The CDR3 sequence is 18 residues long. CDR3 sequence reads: CATSDLGTSGRGTGELFF. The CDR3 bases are TGTGCCACCAGTGATTTAGGGACTAGCGGGAGAGGCACCGGGGAGCTGTTTTTT.

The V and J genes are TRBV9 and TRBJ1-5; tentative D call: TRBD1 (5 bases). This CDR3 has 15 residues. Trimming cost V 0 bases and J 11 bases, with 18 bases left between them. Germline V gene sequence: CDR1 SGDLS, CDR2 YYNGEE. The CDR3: CASSVDGALLSSQHF. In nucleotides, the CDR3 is TGTGCCAGCAGCGTAGATGGGGCGCTTCTGTCGTCCCAGCATTTT.